This TCR beta chain was found in a study of cytomegalovirus exposure and HLA in healthy donors. General observations from the study: In a later analysis, parvovirus B19, influenza, CMV and Epstein-Barr virus appeared linked to several top co-occurrence clusters.

PCR used 60 Vbeta primers and 13 Jbeta primers. In the study's own analysis: Roughly 80 million unique TCR beta chains, some 11 million shared, were counted in a later analysis. Sequencing used immunoSEQ multiplex PCR; TCRdb keeps in-frame clones, though not all of them. V and J calls and clone size are as listed in that table; D and trimming were resolved from the DNA. There are roughly 110,000 clones in the sample; 55% to 80% occur only once, and over 2% lies in the top ten. CDR1 and CDR2 from the germline V gene are MNHNS and SASEGT. V shed 3 bases, J shed 7 bases, and the junction held 9 bases outside the gene matches. The CDR3 is made up of 16 amino acids. In the case of this clone: Its target is unknown.

The receptor comes from a woman aged 25 to 39 in good health and CMV-seronegative. The genes are TRBV6-1 and TRBJ2-1; 10 bases are a match to TRBD1. The sequenced material came from PBMCs. CDR3 in amino acids: CASSDPGTGVWNEQFF. In DNA, the CDR3 is TGTGCCAGCAGTGACCCCGGGACAGGGGTGTGGAATGAGCAGTTCTTC.